These 18 T cell receptor beta chains came from one sample sequenced in a study of T cell repertoires in cytomegalovirus infection. TCRdb processed the reads anew with MiXCR; each CDR3 protein has one entry. The table shows approximately 750,000 distinct CDR3 sequences, with 35% to 45% occurring only once. Sequenced: PBMCs. The origin of the receptors is a human donor in good health (CMV status not recorded). Some clones in this sample may be carry-over from other donors' samples.

V gene TRBV29-1 combines with J gene TRBJ1-2; 7 bases line up with TRBD1. The V gene end was trimmed by 5 bases and the J gene end by 5 bases; junction bases not matched to a gene: 23. The CDR3 sequence is 18 residues long. Germline-derived CDR1 and CDR2 are SQVTM and ANQGSEA. CDR3 sequence: CSVNPLDPGQVGWYGYTF. Written as DNA, the CDR3 is TGCAGCGTTAACCCCTTAGACCCAGGACAGGTTGGATGGTATGGCTACACCTTC.

As regards this clonotype: Sequence at one end of the junction differs from germline and may be a read error. The chain combines TRBV28 with TRBJ2-7; TRBD2 is a possible D gene (5 bases). The germline V gene encodes CDR1 MDHEN and CDR2 SYDVKM. The length of the CDR3 is 15 residues. Here the CDR3 DNA reads TGTTCCAGCAGTTTAGGACTTTCCCGAACTTACGAGCATTACTTC. Its protein product is CSSSLGLSRTYEHYF. Filled out from reference TRBV28 and TRBJ2-7, the complete variable domain reads DVKVTQSSRYLVKRTGEKVFLECVQDMDHENMFWYRQDPGLGLRLIYFSYDVKMKEKGDIPEGYSVSREKKERFSLILESASTNQTSMYLCSSSLGLSRTYEHYFGPGTRLTVT.

This clonotype occurred many times. This sequence joins TRBV7-4 and TRBJ2-3; D gene uncertain. Per the germline V gene, CDR1 is SGHVT and CDR2 is SQSDAQ. The CDR3 is made up of 14 amino acids. V lost 1 base and J 3 bases, leaving 8 bases between the germline ends. CDR3 region: CASSLVKTTDTQYF. DNA of the CDR3: TGTGCCAGCAGCTTAGTGAAAACGACAGATACGCAGTATTTT.

The chain uses TRBV19 and TRBJ1-1; 7 bases match TRBD1. Germline CDR1 and CDR2: LNHDA and SQIVND (reference sequence). The CDR3 has 15 amino acids. J gave up 0 bases and V 7 bases, and 8 bases lay outside the gene matches. This chain's CDR3 is CASTRGQTMNTEAFF. As DNA, the CDR3 is TGTGCCAGTACTAGGGGGCAGACCATGAACACTGAAGCTTTCTTT.

V is TRBV6-6 and J is TRBJ2-5, with 8 bases identical to TRBD2. Germline V CDR1 and CDR2: MNHNY, SVGAGI (reference sequence). The V and J ends lost 7 bases and 7 bases, in that order; junction bases with no gene match: 20. The CDR3 has 17 residues. The DNA for the CDR3 is TGTGCCAGCACTACTAGTCAGGGGATAGCGGGACTAGGGACCCAGTACTTC. This gives the protein CASTTSQGIAGLGTQYF.

This sequence joins TRBV19 and TRBJ1-3; a possible D gene is TRBD1 (6 bases). This CDR3 has 15 residues. The germline V and J ends were trimmed by 5 bases and 2 bases, with 13 bases remaining between them. The germline V gene encodes CDR1 LNHDA and CDR2 SQIVND (reference sequence). CDR3 loop: CASSFQGLAGNTIYF. Written as DNA, the CDR3 is TGTGCCAGTAGTTTCCAGGGGTTGGCTGGAAACACCATATATTTT.

The chain uses TRBV6-5 and TRBJ2-2; 11 bases map to TRBD2. J was trimmed by 7 bases and V by 3 bases; bases with no gene match: 7. The CDR3 has 16 residues. The V gene's germline CDR1 is MNHEY and CDR2 SVGAGI. Here the CDR3 DNA reads TGTGCCAGCAGTTATGAGACTAGCGGGGTGGACGGGGAGCTGTTTTTT. Protein: CASSYETSGVDGELFF.

This chain uses TRBV28 with TRBJ1-4, with D perhaps matching TRBD1 (6 bases). From germline, CDR1 is MDHEN and CDR2 SYDVKM. V was trimmed by 9 bases and J by 7 bases, leaving 18 bases between them. The CDR3 contains 14 residues. This CDR3 is CASWEDRLGEKLFF. The CDR3 region has the DNA TGTGCCAGTTGGGAAGACAGGCTCGGTGAAAAACTGTTTTTT.

The chain employs TRBV24-1 and TRBJ1-2; no firm D call. The CDR3 length is 15 residues. Germline V CDR1 and CDR2: KGHDR, SFDVKD. Trimming took off 3 bases at V and 1 base at J, with 11 bases between the two ends. CDR3 sequence (DNA): TGTGCCACCAGTGATCCGACCAGAGGTAACTATGGCTACACCTTC. The encoded protein is CATSDPTRGNYGYTF.

V is TRBV7-2 and J is TRBJ2-7; D possibly corresponds to TRBD2 (5 bases). Germline CDR1 reads SGHTA; CDR2 reads FQGNSA. V was cut by 2 bases and J by 3 bases, with 20 bases left in between. The CDR3 is 17 residues long. The CDR3 protein is CASSLRDNGERNYEQYF. CDR3 in DNA: TGTGCCAGCAGCTTAAGAGACAATGGGGAGCGGAACTACGAGCAGTACTTC.

V is TRBV4-1 and J is TRBJ2-1; possible D gene TRBD1, 6 bases. V shed 1 base and J shed 3 bases, with 10 bases lying between them. Germline-derived CDR1 and CDR2 are MGHRA and YSYEKL. This CDR3 comprises 15 residues. This CDR3 is CASSQVKGHYNEQFF. The CDR3 DNA reads as TGCGCCAGCAGCCAAGTGAAGGGACACTACAATGAGCAGTTCTTC.

Remarks on this clonotype: Mismatch with germline at one junction end may stem from a read error. V usage is TRBV19 and J usage is TRBJ2-1, with a possible D match to TRBD2 (6 bases). The CDR3 runs 15 residues. Germline CDR1 reads LNHDA; CDR2 reads SQIVND (reference sequence). CDR3 sequence (DNA): TGTGCCAGTAAAGACCGGGACTCCTCCTACAATGAGCAGTTATTC. Protein product: CASKDRDSSYNEQLF.

The chain joins TRBV20-1 to TRBJ1-4, with 9 bases aligning to TRBD1. The junction had 4 bases not matched to a gene; V was cut back by 3 bases and J by 5 bases. The CDR3 contains 14 residues. Germline V gives CDR1 DFQATT, CDR2 SNEGSKA (reference sequence). CDR3 DNA sequence: TGCAGTGCTAGGGCGACAGGGGGGAATGAAAAACTGTTTTTT. This gives the protein CSARATGGNEKLFF.

This clonotype came up many times. This rearrangement joins TRBV7-9 to TRBJ1-4, with D possibly being TRBD1 (5 bases). CDR3 length: 16 residues. The V gene lost 1 base and the J gene lost 4 bases, with 13 bases spanning the gap. The germline CDR1 and CDR2 sequences are SEHNR and FQNEAQ (reference sequence). Here the CDR3 DNA reads TGTGCCAGCAGCTTAGGGGCGCGGGGACGTAATGAAAAACTGTTTTTT. It encodes CASSLGARGRNEKLFF.

In its sample, this clonotype was seen a few times. The rearrangement uses TRBV23-1 and TRBJ2-7; the D gene is possibly TRBD1 (6 bases). TRBV23-1 is treated as an ORF (open reading frame) with a function not yet certain. Trimming left V 0 bases short and J 0 bases short, with 12 bases between. The length of the CDR3 is 16 residues. The CDR3 region is CASSQSGDKYSYEQYF. The DNA of the CDR3 is TGCGCCAGCAGTCAATCGGGGGACAAATACTCCTACGAGCAGTACTTC.

The chain combines TRBV20-1 with TRBJ2-1, with 7 nucleotides matching TRBD1. V dropped 5 bases and J dropped 13; count of bases not matched to a gene: 11. CDR1 is DFQATT and CDR2 is SNEGSKA in the germline V gene (reference sequence). The CDR3 length is 12 residues. Here the CDR3 reads CSASRGQRGQFF. CDR3 bases: TGCAGTGCTTCCCGGGGACAGCGTGGTCAGTTCTTC.

This clonotype was detected once. This rearrangement joins TRBV6-8 to TRBJ2-7; 8 bases match TRBD2. The CDR3 contains 16 residues. CDR1 is MNHGY and CDR2 is SAAAGT in the germline V gene. The trim removed 4 bases at V and 2 bases at J, leaving 10 bases unmatched. CDR3 sequence reads: CASSSPGRGETYEQYF. The CDR3 DNA reads as TGTGCCAGCAGTTCCCCCGGGCGGGGGGAGACCTACGAGCAGTACTTC.

This chain links TRBV2 with TRBJ1-2; D is undetermined. The V end was cut by 4 bases, the J end by 13 bases, with 19 bases between. CDR1 is SNHLY, CDR2 FYNNEI, per germline. The CDR3 loop spans 13 amino acids. The CDR3 reads CASSGNPTAPFTF. The CDR3 bases are TGTGCCAGCAGTGGAAACCCGACGGCCCCGTTCACCTTC.